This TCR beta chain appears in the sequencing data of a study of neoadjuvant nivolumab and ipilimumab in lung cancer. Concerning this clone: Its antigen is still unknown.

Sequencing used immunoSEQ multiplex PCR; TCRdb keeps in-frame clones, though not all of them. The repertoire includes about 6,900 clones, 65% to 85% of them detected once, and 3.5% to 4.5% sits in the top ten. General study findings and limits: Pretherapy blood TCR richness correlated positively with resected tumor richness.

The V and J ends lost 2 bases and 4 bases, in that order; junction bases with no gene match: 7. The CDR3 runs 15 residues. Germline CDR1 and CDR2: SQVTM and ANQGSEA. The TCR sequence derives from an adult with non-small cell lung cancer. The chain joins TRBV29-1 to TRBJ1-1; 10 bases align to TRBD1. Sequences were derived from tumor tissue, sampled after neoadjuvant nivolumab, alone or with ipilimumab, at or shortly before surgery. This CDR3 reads CSVERGQGMSTEAFF. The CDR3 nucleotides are TGCAGCGTTGAAAGGGGACAGGGGATGAGCACTGAAGCTTTCTTT.